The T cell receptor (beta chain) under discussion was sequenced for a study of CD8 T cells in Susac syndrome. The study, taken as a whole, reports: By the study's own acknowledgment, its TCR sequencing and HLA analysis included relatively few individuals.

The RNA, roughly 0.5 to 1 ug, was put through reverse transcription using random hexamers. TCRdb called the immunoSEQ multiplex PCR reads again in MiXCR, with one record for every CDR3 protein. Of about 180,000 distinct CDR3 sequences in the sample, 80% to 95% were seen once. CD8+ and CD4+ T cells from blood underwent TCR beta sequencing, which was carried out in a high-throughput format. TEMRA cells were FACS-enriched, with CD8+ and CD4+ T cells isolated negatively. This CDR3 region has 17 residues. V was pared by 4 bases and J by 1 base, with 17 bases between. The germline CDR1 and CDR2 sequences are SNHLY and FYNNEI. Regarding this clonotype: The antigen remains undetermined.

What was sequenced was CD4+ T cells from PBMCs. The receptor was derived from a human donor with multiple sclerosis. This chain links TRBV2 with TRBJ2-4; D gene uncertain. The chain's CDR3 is CASSGGSRDMAKNIQYF. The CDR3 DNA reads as TGTGCCAGCAGTGGTGGCAGCCGTGATATGGCCAAAAACATTCAGTACTTC.